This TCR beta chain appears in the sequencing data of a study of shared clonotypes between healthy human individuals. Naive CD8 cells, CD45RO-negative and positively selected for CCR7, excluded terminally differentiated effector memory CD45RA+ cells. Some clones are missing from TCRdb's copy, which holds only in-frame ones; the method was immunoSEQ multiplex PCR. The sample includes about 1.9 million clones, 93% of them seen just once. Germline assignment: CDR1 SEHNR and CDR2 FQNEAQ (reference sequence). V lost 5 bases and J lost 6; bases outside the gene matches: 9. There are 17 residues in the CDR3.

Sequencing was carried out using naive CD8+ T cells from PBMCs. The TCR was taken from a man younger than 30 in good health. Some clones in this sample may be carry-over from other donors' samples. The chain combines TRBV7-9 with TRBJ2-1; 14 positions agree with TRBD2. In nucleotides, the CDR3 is TGTGCCAGCAGCAAACGGACTAGCGGGAGGTTAGGCAATGAGCAGTTCTTC. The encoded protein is CASSKRTSGRLGNEQFF.